Listed here are 15 T cell receptor beta chains from one sample, sequenced in a study of T and B cells in COVID-19 patients. TRB rearrangements were amplified by multiplex PCR with BIOMED2 TRB-A/B primers. TCRdb reprocessed the multiplex PCR reads with MiXCR, giving one entry per CDR3 protein. The sample includes several thousand distinct CDR3 sequences, roughly 25% of them seen just once. Each TRB amplification used roughly 230-550 ng of genomic DNA from blood. The sample was blood. Receptors originate from a human donor with active COVID-19.

The genes are TRBV11-2 and TRBJ1-6; 12 bases map to TRBD1. V was pared by 3 bases and J by 8 bases, with 11 bases of the junction left unmatched. This CDR3 is 18 amino acids long. Germline CDR1 reads SGHAT; CDR2 reads FQNNGV. The CDR3 loop reads CASSFTLGTGGIDSPLHF. CDR3 nucleotides: TGTGCCAGCAGCTTTACGCTCGGGACAGGGGGCATTGATTCACCCCTCCACTTT.

This chain connects TRBV6-4 to TRBJ2-1; 13 nucleotides agree with TRBD2. Unmatched junction bases numbered 8, after V lost 2 bases and J lost 10 bases. CDR3 length equals 16 residues. The germline V gene has CDR1 MRHNA and CDR2 SNTAGT. CDR3 DNA: TGTGCCAGCAGTGACCTTACTAGCGGGGGGGCCGAAGAGCAGTTCTTC. Its translation is CASSDLTSGGAEEQFF.

This clonotype qualifies as medium-sized (0.01 to 0.1%). V and J are TRBV6-6 and TRBJ2-1; TRBD2 matches 14 bases. Germline V gene lookup returns CDR1 MNHNY and CDR2 SVGAGI (reference sequence). This CDR3 region has 17 residues. V dropped 0 bases and J dropped 4; count of bases not matched to a gene: 2. The CDR3 loop reads CASSYSGLAGVYNEQFF. The CDR3 DNA follows: TGTGCCAGCAGTTACTCGGGACTAGCGGGGGTGTACAATGAGCAGTTCTTC.

For this clonotype: This may come from a read error, since a much larger clone is one base off. The chain is built from TRBV6-2 or TRBV6-3 and TRBJ2-1, with D maybe TRBD1 (6 bases). The CDR3 sequence is 16 residues long. The germline gives CDR1 MNHEY, CDR2 SVGEGT. CDR3 amino acids: CASSYSGQSSYNELFF. CDR3 sequence (DNA): TGTGCCAGCAGTTACTCGGGACAAAGCTCCTACAATGAGCTGTTCTTC.

The genes are TRBV30 and TRBJ1-1; TRBD1 matches 8 bases. Unmatched junction bases numbered 11, after V lost 4 bases and J lost 10 bases. CDR1 and CDR2 from the germline V gene are GTSNPN and SVGIG (reference sequence). This CDR3 contains 13 residues. CDR3 residues: CAWIRTGWRGAFF. The CDR3 DNA reads as TGTGCCTGGATTAGGACAGGGTGGAGAGGAGCTTTCTTT.

This clonotype showed up many times. The J gene is TRBJ2-2, the V gene TRBV6-2 or TRBV6-3; 10 bases agree with TRBD2. The ends lost 5 bases at V and 1 base at J; junction bases unmatched: 13. CDR3 size: 19 residues. The germline gives CDR1 MNHEY, CDR2 SVGEGT. Written as DNA, the CDR3 is TGTGCCAGCAGTCCTACCGGGCTAGCGGGGGAGCGGAACACCGGGGAGCTGTTTTTT. Amino acid sequence: CASSPTGLAGERNTGELFF.

This clonotype has a handful of counts. The chain joins TRBV6-1 to TRBJ2-7; 9 bases map to TRBD1. The junction had 16 bases not matched to a gene; V was cut back by 7 bases and J by 12 bases. The CDR3 contains 14 residues. Germline V gives CDR1 MNHNS, CDR2 SASEGT. The DNA for the CDR3 is TGTGCCAGCACTAAACTAGGGACAGGGACTAAGGCGTACTTC. Translation gives CASTKLGTGTKAYF.

This clonotype was seen more than once but under ten times. This sequence joins TRBV5-4 and TRBJ2-2, with D tentatively TRBD2 (5 bases). V was cut by 2 bases and J by 4 bases, with 12 bases left in between. Germline V gene data show CDR1 as SGHNT and CDR2 as YYREEE (reference sequence). The CDR3 is 15 amino acids. The CDR3 nucleotides are TGTGCCAGCAGCTTCGTGGGCGGGTTCACCGGGGAGCTGTTTTTT. It encodes CASSFVGGFTGELFF.

The chain is built from TRBV6-1 and TRBJ1-1, with unresolved D. Germline values: CDR1 MNHNS, CDR2 SASEGT. The CDR3 spans 10 residues. With 7 bases removed from V and 6 bases from J, the gap between germline ends came to 6 bases. CDR3 sequence (DNA): TGTGCCAGCAAGGCGGCTGAAGCTTTCTTT. Translation: CASKAAEAFF.

With respect to this clonotype: A much larger clone lies a single base off, so this may be a read error. The chain combines TRBV27 with TRBJ2-7; D gene unclear. Germline V gene sequence: CDR1 MNHEY, CDR2 SMNVEV (reference sequence). This CDR3 has 14 amino acids. The CDR3 sequence is CASSLLGTAYEQHF. In DNA, the CDR3 is TGTGCCAGCAGTTTATTGGGCACGGCCTACGAGCAGCACTTC.

This clonotype has more than one count but fewer than ten. CDR3 sequence: CASSLDEGALHF. As DNA, the CDR3 is TGTGCCAGCAGTTTGGATGAAGGGGCCCTCCACTTT. J is TRBJ1-6 and V is TRBV12-3 or TRBV12-4; the D gene is possibly TRBD1 (5 bases). With 3 bases removed from V and 14 bases from J, the gap between germline ends came to 11 bases. This CDR3 has 12 residues.

The chain uses TRBV27 and TRBJ1-2; 9 bases map to TRBD1. The CDR3 runs to 14 residues. Per the germline V gene, CDR1 is MNHEY and CDR2 is SMNVEV (reference sequence). The V and J ends lost 6 bases and 4 bases, in that order; junction bases with no gene match: 6. The CDR3 here is CASSLTTGGYGYTF. The CDR3, as DNA: TGTGCCAGCAGCCTCACGACAGGGGGCTATGGCTACACCTTC.

In its sample, this clonotype ranks as medium-sized (0.01 to 0.1%). The chain employs TRBV13 and TRBJ2-3; 7 bases are a match to TRBD1. This CDR3 is built from 15 residues. CDR1 and CDR2 (germline): PRHDT, FYEKMQ (reference sequence). V shed 1 base, J shed 4 bases, and the junction held 5 bases outside the gene matches. CDR3 amino acids: CASSLDRGHADTQYF. CDR3 coding DNA: TGTGCCAGCAGCTTAGATAGGGGGCATGCAGATACGCAGTATTTT. Based on the CDR3 plus reference TRBV13 and TRBJ2-3, the full variable domain is AAGVIQSPRHLIKEKRETATLKCYPIPRHDTVYWYQQGPGQDPQFLISFYEKMQSDKGSIPDRFSAQQFSDYHSELNMSSLELGDSALYFCASSLDRGHADTQYFGPGTRLTVL.

V is TRBV7-2 and J is TRBJ2-6; D remains unclear. This CDR3 has 17 residues. V dropped 4 bases and J dropped 2 bases, with 15 bases sitting between them. The germline V gene has CDR1 SGHTA and CDR2 FQGNSA. The CDR3: CASSYTNTWAGANVLTF. CDR3 nucleotide sequence: TGTGCCAGCAGCTATACTAATACGTGGGCTGGGGCCAACGTCCTGACTTTC.

The V gene is TRBV19, the J gene TRBJ2-7, with D maybe TRBD1 (7 bases). Trimming took off 3 bases at V and 3 bases at J, with 12 bases between the two ends. Germline CDR1 LNHDA, CDR2 SQIVND (reference sequence). This CDR3 has 14 residues. Here the CDR3 DNA reads TGTGCCAGTAGTATCCAGGGGGGCTACTACGAGCAGTACTTC. Protein: CASSIQGGYYEQYF.